The TCR beta chain described here comes from a study of cytomegalovirus exposure and HLA in healthy donors. Study results and limitations: The study labeled 164 TCR beta chains cytomegalovirus-associated. The presence/absence work took it that sequencing depth was about the same across donors. In an earlier analysis, about 87% or about 30%: the productive usage of most TCR beta V segments. An observed cluster of highly shared sequence variants was recorded as a likely sequencing artifact.

Comments on this clone: Antigen: not known.

The CDR3 runs 15 residues. CDR1 is LNHDA, CDR2 SQIVND, per germline (reference sequence). V was clipped by 5 bases and J by 4 bases, with 16 bases between them. This PCR relied on a set of 60 Vbeta primers and 13 Jbeta primers. Data came from immunoSEQ multiplex PCR; TCRdb stores just in-frame clones and leaves some out. The sample consists of around 110,000 clones, over 70% of them appearing once. V usage is TRBV19 and J usage is TRBJ2-3; D is possibly TRBD2 (6 bases). The sample comprised PBMCs. This sequence originates from a woman between 18 and 29 years old in good health and CMV-seronegative. The CDR3 spells CASSSPGVDADTQYF. CDR3 DNA sequence: TGTGCCAGTAGTTCCCCGGGGGTCGACGCAGATACGCAGTATTTT.